This TCR beta chain originates from a study of cytomegalovirus exposure and HLA in healthy donors (dated by TCRdb to 2016 to 2017). For context, the study as a whole: In an earlier analysis of roughly 590 of the donors, 276 Gb of sequence data and 90 million to 130 million unique TCR beta sequences from approximately 180 million T cells were reported. A later genetic analysis took genome-wide SNP genotypes for about 65% of the 666 donors and used that subset as a discovery cohort. About 280 gigabases of sequencing data and tens of millions of unique TCR sequences were included in an early release covering around 650 HLA-typed donors. Among the roughly 400 genotyped donors, around 81% belonged to the genetic ancestry cluster associated with self-reported Caucasian donors. A handful of DR-DQ haplotypes were handled as single units for association and clustering because linkage in the cohort was strong. All discovery cohort repertoires had been generated using a single sequencing platform. The study used immunosequencing to profile the T cell repertoires of 666 subjects and linked those repertoires to cytomegalovirus serostatus. In an earlier analysis of roughly 600 of the donors, high-throughput TCR beta sequencing was used to judge whether each TCR beta V gene segment behaved as functional or pseudogenic. Besides the first cohort of 666 subjects, a separate validation cohort made up of over 100 different subjects was used. To predict cytomegalovirus infection status, the study brought together high-throughput TCR immunosequencing, statistical association of individual TCRs with disease status, and machine learning. Among 300 to 450 genotyped donors of the cohort, an average of around 240,000 unique TCR beta nucleotide sequences were sequenced per donor, roughly a sixth of them non-productive. Both class I and class II loci were covered by HLA typing, at four-digit resolution. Typing coverage varied by locus: about 620-630 donors for A, B, C, DRB1 and DQB1; more than 500 for DQA1; some 610 for DPA1; around 490 for DPB1. The study was designed to test whether signatures of past pathogen exposure could be identified by cataloging public T cell receptors. Donor age, sex, ethnicity and CMV serostatus were collected together with the repertoire data. In the later analysis, no new phenotypic data were used to find candidate immune exposures; instead, reliance was placed on TCR beta sequences and their occurrence across donors. In a later analysis, previously published TCR beta repertoires from 666 donors were re-analyzed and high-resolution HLA genotyping was added so that TCR occurrence patterns could be studied. Points the paper makes about the study in general: Linkage disequilibrium might explain the correlated functional status among segregating V segments, but an unknown experimental factor could not be excluded. In a later analysis, several top co-occurrence clusters were reported to appear linked to parvovirus B19, influenza, CMV and Epstein-Barr virus. According to the authors, the approach could potentially be generalized to other disease states and immunological phenotypes. The presence/absence analyses assumed that sequencing depth was roughly uniform across donors, and that assumption may not be true. Compared with the 666-donor mean, donors in an Asian-associated ancestry cluster had fewer N-insertions in productive TCRs, according to a later genetic analysis. CMV serostatus was the only immune exposure information available for the cohort. Across donors, most TCR sequences were observed very rarely, whereas some public TCRs were present in many individuals. A later analysis found that most CMV-associated TCR beta chains appeared HLA-restricted, with HLA associations seemingly driven largely by CMV exposure. Because some donors lacked HLA typing at each locus, the association tests relied only on the typed subset. A later analysis found that TCR association rates varied across HLA loci, with DRB1 alleles showing the most associated TCRs and HLA-C alleles the fewest. In this cohort, only TCR beta chains were sequenced, and detectable features were limited by the absence of alpha or paired-chain data. A further reported finding was that TCR beta sequences accurately predicted the HLA-A and HLA-B alleles for most subjects in the first cohort. At a false discovery rate of 0.05, a later analysis linked 16,951 TCR beta sequences to specific HLA alleles. Cytomegalovirus status was reported to be diagnosed by the classifier with high specificity and sensitivity in both the original and validation cohorts. In vitro tests confirmed that a few of the cytomegalovirus-associated TCR beta chains recognize cytomegalovirus antigens. When HLA alleles, especially DR and DQ, strongly co-occurred, attributing TCR associations to individual alleles was difficult. A group of highly shared sequence variants was considered likely to be a technical artifact of the sequencing pipeline. In a later analysis, HLA-associated TCR beta chains were found to be more clonally expanded and to have lower generation probabilities than equally common non-associated chains. An earlier analysis of approximately 570 of the donors showed that most TCR beta V segments appeared in productive rearrangements either about 87% or about 30% of the time, which broadly matched IMGT annotations. The earlier analysis of approximately 560 of the donors excluded approximately 15 rarely observed V segments, including chromosome 9 orphons, because counts were too low. In a later genetic analysis, a missense DCLRE1C variant was associated with V-gene and J-gene trimming of TCR beta chains, and the association was replicated in an independent cohort. In the study, some 160 TCR beta chains were listed as associated with cytomegalovirus.

Notes on this clone: There is no known antigen for this receptor. Base-call qualities are not available, and no considerably larger clone is one nucleotide away.

Preparation of the library involved the immunoSEQ multiplex PCR assay. The multiplex PCR relied on a mix of 60 forward primers for TCR Vbeta segments and 13 reverse primers for TCR Jbeta segments. A multiplex PCR assay on genomic DNA amplified the CDR3 region of rearranged TCR beta genes. Amplified TCR beta libraries were sequenced as 87-base-pair reads on the Illumina HiSeq System. In the authors' own workflow: Across the 500 to 850 repertoires, a later analysis counted about 81 million unique TCR beta chains, some 11 million of which were shared by at least two donors. Raw reads were error-corrected and collapsed into unique sequences with a nearest-neighbor algorithm that merged closely related sequences to remove PCR and sequencing errors. Alignment of CDR3 sequences to IMGT reference sequences was used to assign V, D and J gene segments. For a sequence to be retained, at least a six-nucleotide match to both a V gene segment and a J gene segment was required. Rearrangements were called productive when the CDR3 lacked stop codons and stayed in frame with V and J; all others were non-productive. CDR3 was defined by IMGT convention, running from the second conserved V-encoded cysteine to the conserved J-encoded phenylalanine. The earlier analysis of a few hundred of the donors excluded any sequence lacking an unambiguous match to a single V gene segment. An earlier analysis of a few hundred of the donors called V segments functional above 56.7% productive rearrangements and segregating when the between-donor standard deviation exceeded 5%. A statistical classification framework was developed to diagnose cytomegalovirus status using the catalog of TCR beta chain sequences. In a later analysis, V and J genes were assigned by comparing TCR nucleotide sequences against IMGT/GENE-DB human TR gene sequences. In a later analysis, CDR3 sequences and most-parsimonious VDJ recombination scenarios were assigned using the TCRdist pipeline. In a later analysis, each TCR beta chain was defined by its CDR3 amino acid sequence together with its V-gene family, and reads without a unique V-gene family were excluded. To address suspected cross-contamination and a sequencing artifact, a later analysis removed several hundred highly shared, low-generation-probability nucleotide sequences. A later analysis calculated a clonal expansion index for each public chain from normalized within-repertoire ranks of inferred template counts. A later analysis computed generation probabilities with a VDJ recombination model fitted to out-of-frame rearrangements, and checked the results against IGoR. A later analysis scored TCR-TCR, TCR-HLA and TCR-CMV co-occurrence with hypergeometric tests, applying a repertoire-size bias correction to TCR pairs. A later analysis estimated false discovery rates by permuting HLA or CMV assignments 20 times. In a later analysis, co-occurring TCRs were grouped using DBSCAN, with TCRdist sequence similarity added in when clustering inside HLA-allele-positive subsets. Repertoires with fewer than 30,000 or more than 120,000 public chains were left out of co-occurrence clustering, as were five repertoires with anomalous nucleotide sharing. Entries here come from immuneACCESS through TCRdb and include only in-frame sequences with V and J called. Some clones fail to appear in such tables; in the studies checked, an unresolved V gene covers under half of the shortfall, and the cause of the remainder is unknown. V and J calls plus clone size are reproduced from that table; the DNA served to infer D and trimming. Counted in this sample were about 140,000 clones; roughly 76% of them appeared once. The ten biggest clones cover 3.5% to 5% of the sample.

The cohort consisted of 666 healthy bone marrow donors. All cohort members were sampled while nominally healthy, although unrecorded immune exposures were likely present. The donor tested CMV seronegative, placing the donor among the 350 or so seronegative members of the cohort. A peripheral blood sample was collected from each donor, and TCR beta sequencing was performed on peripheral blood mononuclear cells. The Qiagen DNeasy Blood Extraction Kit was used to extract genomic DNA from the blood cell samples. This sequence was found in a young man in good health and CMV-seronegative. The sequencing sample was made of PBMCs.

The nucleotides read TGTGCCAGTAGTATGGGGACAGGGCGGGACACCATATATTTT. This encodes CASSMGTGRDTIYF. This chain is built from TRBV19 and TRBJ1-3, with 9 central nucleotides matching TRBD1. The CDR3 contains 14 residues, cysteine and phenylalanine counted. Only the CDR3 part of the read is kept: 42 bases, read in frame from the first base. For CDR1 and CDR2, the germline V gene (reference sequence) lists LNHDA and SQIVND. For this chain, trimming is 3 bases at the V end and 8 bases at the J end, and the number of junction bases without a gene match is 5.